This T cell receptor beta chain was profiled in a study of cytomegalovirus exposure and HLA in healthy donors. Study observations and caveats: Per published reports, the classifier diagnosed cytomegalovirus status with high specificity and sensitivity. Researchers reported in a later analysis that a missense DCLRE1C variant was tied to TCR beta V- and J-gene trimming.

The CDR3 runs 14 residues. Germline values: CDR1 MGHRA, CDR2 YSYEKL. Between the trimmed V and J ends, which lost 4 bases and 12 bases, there was a span of 18 bases. This clone showed up just a few times. Its antigen is as yet unknown. At sampling all donors were nominally healthy, likely with unrecorded immune exposures. This PCR relied on a set of 60 Vbeta primers and 13 Jbeta primers. Assay used: immunoSEQ multiplex PCR; TCRdb lists only in-frame clones, some missing. The sample carries over 150,000 clones, about 81% recorded once. This clonotype was sampled from a girl under 18 in good health and CMV-seropositive. The sample consisted of PBMCs. The chain recombines TRBV4-1 with TRBJ1-4, with no clear D. This CDR3 reads CASSRLGYLGELFF. Written as DNA, the CDR3 is TGCGCCAGCAGCCGACTTGGGTACCTCGGAGAACTGTTTTTT.